The 12 T cell receptor beta chains listed next were all sequenced from one sample in a study of Ad26.COV2.S vaccination and SARS-CoV-2 variants (dated by TCRdb to the early 2020s). To prepare the library, the immunoSEQ multiplex PCR assay was applied. TCRdb holds this immuneACCESS table with in-frame rearrangements only. Some clones are missing; in checked studies, unresolved V genes explain under half, and the rest has no known cause. This sample holds 450,000 to 550,000 clones; 80% to 90% were observed only once. Of the sample, more than 1.5% is held by the ten largest clones. The treatment or condition label of this sample denotes: around 19 received Ad26.COV2.S at low or high dose, single or two shots; 5 received placebo; per-sample allocation not given. Repertoires of vaccine and placebo recipients were sequenced from samples taken on day 63 after the first injection. The sample in question was peripheral blood, obtained in a trial of Ad26.COV2.S vaccine versus placebo. The receptors stem from a person between 18 and 59 years old who received the Ad26.COV2.S COVID-19 vaccine or a placebo.

The rearrangement uses TRBV4-2 and TRBJ1-3; maybe TRBD1 (5 bases). From germline, CDR1 is LGHNA and CDR2 YNFKEQ. Trimming took off 3 bases at V and 4 bases at J, with 19 bases between the two ends. The CDR3 is 17 amino acids. CDR3 amino acids: CASSQDDRRGSGNTIYF. The CDR3 region has the DNA TGTGCCAGCAGCCAGGACGACAGACGGGGATCGGGAAACACCATATATTTT.

V gene TRBV7-9 combines with J gene TRBJ1-1; 8 bases are a match to TRBD1. V was pared by 6 bases and J by 5 bases, with 5 bases of the junction left unmatched. This CDR3 contains 13 residues. CDR1 and CDR2 from the germline V gene are SEHNR and FQNEAQ (reference sequence). The CDR3 region is CASRTGARTEAFF. The CDR3 region has the DNA TGTGCCAGCAGGACAGGGGCGAGGACTGAAGCTTTCTTT. Based on the CDR3 plus reference TRBV7-9 and TRBJ1-1, the full variable domain is DTGVSQNPRHKITKRGQNVTFRCDPISEHNRLYWYRQTLGQGPEFLTYFQNEAQLEKSRLLSDRFSAERPKGSFSTLEIQRTEQGDSAMYLCASRTGARTEAFFGQGTRLTVV.

V and J are TRBV2 and TRBJ1-1; the D gene is possibly TRBD1 (5 bases). This CDR3 region has 16 residues. The germline V gene encodes CDR1 SNHLY and CDR2 FYNNEI. Trimming left V 4 bases short and J 3 bases short, with 18 bases between. For the CDR3, the DNA is TGTGCCAGCAGTGTTTTTGTGGCGGGGCAGGACACTGAAGCTTTCTTT. It is translated as CASSVFVAGQDTEAFF.

The rearrangement links TRBV6-5 to TRBJ2-7; D remains unclear. The CDR3 extends over 14 amino acids. Germline V gene data show CDR1 as MNHEY and CDR2 as SVGAGI. Deletions cut 9 bases from V and 4 bases from J, with 19 bases between. The CDR3 is CASLKGTRPYEQYF. CDR3 in DNA: TGTGCCAGTCTTAAGGGAACTCGGCCTTACGAGCAGTACTTC.

The chain joins TRBV4-1 to TRBJ1-1; a possible D gene is TRBD1 (5 bases). V gave up 1 base and J gave up 0 bases, with 15 bases separating them. The CDR3 loop spans 17 amino acids. In germline, CDR1 is MGHRA, CDR2 YSYEKL. CDR3 protein: CASSQVYMRGMNTEAFF. DNA of the CDR3: TGCGCCAGCAGCCAAGTGTATATGAGGGGAATGAACACTGAAGCTTTCTTT.

V gene TRBV19 combines with J gene TRBJ2-3; D gene uncertain. V was shortened by 5 bases and J by 5 bases, with 8 bases between the two germline ends. The CDR3 length is 12 residues. Germline V gene lookup returns CDR1 LNHDA and CDR2 SQIVND (reference sequence). CDR3 loop: CASSGFGDTQYF. In DNA, the CDR3 is TGTGCCAGTAGTGGATTCGGAGATACGCAGTATTTT.

This clone was observed a few times. The chain links TRBV4-2 to TRBJ2-7; 7 bases align to TRBD2. Germline CDR1 is LGHNA and CDR2 is YNFKEQ. This CDR3 has 15 amino acids. Trimming removed 0 bases from V and 6 bases from J; junction bases left unmatched: 8. The CDR3 nucleotides are TGTGCCAGCAGCCAAGAGCTGGGGAGGGTCGGCGAGCAGTACTTC. Translation: CASSQELGRVGEQYF.

The chain recombines TRBV5-1 with TRBJ1-1, with no clear D. The CDR3 is 13 amino acids. Trimming cost V 2 bases and J 5 bases, with 10 bases left between them. Germline V gene lookup returns CDR1 SGHRS and CDR2 YFSETQ. The CDR3 region has the DNA TGCGCCAGCAGCTTAAAAGGGCGGACTGAAGCTTTCTTT. It translates to CASSLKGRTEAFF.

The chain uses TRBV9 and TRBJ2-3, with TRBD2 matching 10 bases. V was clipped by 6 bases and J by 6 bases; unmatched bases: 10. The CDR3 extends over 15 amino acids. The germline V gene has CDR1 SGDLS and CDR2 YYNGEE. The CDR3 reads CASTQSSGGADTQYF. The CDR3 DNA reads as TGTGCCAGCACCCAGTCTAGCGGGGGCGCCGATACGCAGTATTTT.

This CDR3 is CASSPTSGGYNEQFF. The CDR3 DNA sequence: TGTGCCAGCAGTCCGACTAGCGGGGGTTACAATGAGCAGTTCTTC. The rearrangement links TRBV6-5 to TRBJ2-1; TRBD2 agrees at 12 bases. The junction had 3 bases not matched to a gene; V was cut back by 5 bases and J by 4 bases. Germline CDR1 is MNHEY and CDR2 is SVGAGI. This CDR3 has 15 residues.

The genes are TRBV19 and TRBJ2-3; D perhaps matches TRBD1 (6 bases). The CDR3 is 14 amino acids. V was trimmed by 3 bases and J by 4 bases, leaving 11 bases between them. The germline V gene encodes CDR1 LNHDA and CDR2 SQIVND (reference sequence). This CDR3 is CASSIWGRADTQYF. The DNA of the CDR3 is TGTGCCAGTAGTATCTGGGGGCGGGCAGATACGCAGTATTTT.

This clone appeared a few times. This rearrangement joins TRBV30 to TRBJ2-5; D possibly corresponds to TRBD2 (6 bases). The CDR3 consists of 13 residues. V lost 0 bases, J lost 2 bases, and 7 bases lay in between. Germline values: CDR1 GTSNPN, CDR2 SVGIG (reference sequence). This CDR3 is CAWSVLAQETQYF. The CDR3 nucleotides read TGTGCCTGGAGTGTACTAGCTCAAGAGACCCAGTACTTC.